This T cell receptor beta chain originates from a study of CD8 T cells in ankylosing spondylitis. Study-wide points: Reactive arthritis synovial fluid and blood were previously reported to contain some motif variants.

Researchers built TCR beta libraries using quantitative 5'-RACE with molecular barcodes. MiXCR was run by TCRdb on the 5' RACE reads, yielding one entry per CDR3 protein. This sample carries about 240,000 distinct CDR3 sequences, 8.6% of them seen once, and the ten largest clones take approximately 7%. This clonotype was found many times. As yet, its antigen is unknown. Germline CDR1 reads SGDLS; CDR2 reads YYNGEE. The CDR3 extends over 16 amino acids. V shed 7 bases, J shed 3 bases, and the junction held 13 bases outside the gene matches. Source material: blood, either unsorted or a sorted T cell fraction (not recorded which). This chain connects TRBV9 to TRBJ2-3; TRBD2 agrees at 8 bases. The TCR originated in a male donor with ankylosing spondylitis or in good health (not recorded which). The chain's CDR3 is CASHAGGGRPTDTQYF. The CDR3 DNA sequence: TGTGCCAGCCACGCGGGGGGAGGGAGGCCTACAGATACGCAGTATTTT.